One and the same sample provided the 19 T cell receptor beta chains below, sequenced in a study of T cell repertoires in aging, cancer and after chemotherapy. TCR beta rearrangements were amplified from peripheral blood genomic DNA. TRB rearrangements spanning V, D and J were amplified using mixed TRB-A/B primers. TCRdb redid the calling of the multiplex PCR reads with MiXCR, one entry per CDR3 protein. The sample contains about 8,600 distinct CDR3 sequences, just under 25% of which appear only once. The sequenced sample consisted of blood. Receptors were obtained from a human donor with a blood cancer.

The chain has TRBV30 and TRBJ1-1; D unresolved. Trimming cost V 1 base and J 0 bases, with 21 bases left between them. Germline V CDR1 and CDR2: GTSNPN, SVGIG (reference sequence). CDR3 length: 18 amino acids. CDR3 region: CAWSEKGTPGGLNTEAFF. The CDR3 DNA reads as TGTGCCTGGAGTGAGAAGGGAACACCCGGCGGCCTGAACACTGAAGCTTTCTTT.

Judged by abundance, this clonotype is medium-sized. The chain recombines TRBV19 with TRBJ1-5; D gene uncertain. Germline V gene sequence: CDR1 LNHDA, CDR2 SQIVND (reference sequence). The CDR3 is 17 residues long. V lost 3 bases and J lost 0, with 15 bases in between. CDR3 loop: CASSISQLLYSNQPQHF. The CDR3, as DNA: TGTGCCAGTAGTATTTCACAGCTCTTATATAGCAATCAGCCCCAGCATTTT.

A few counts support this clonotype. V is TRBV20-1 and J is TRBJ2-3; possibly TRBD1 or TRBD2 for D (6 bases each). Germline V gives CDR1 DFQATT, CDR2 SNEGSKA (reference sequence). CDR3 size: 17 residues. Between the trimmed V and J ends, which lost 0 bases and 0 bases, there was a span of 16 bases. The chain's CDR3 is CSARDPLWGASTDTQYF. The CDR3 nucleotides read TGCAGTGCTAGAGACCCCCTCTGGGGGGCGAGCACAGATACGCAGTATTTT.

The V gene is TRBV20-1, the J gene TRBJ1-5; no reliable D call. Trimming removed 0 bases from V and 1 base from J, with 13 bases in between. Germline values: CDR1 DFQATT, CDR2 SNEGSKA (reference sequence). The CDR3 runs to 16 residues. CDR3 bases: TGCAGTGCTAGAGATTTTCGGGAGGGAAGCAATCAGCCCCAGCATTTT. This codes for CSARDFREGSNQPQHF.

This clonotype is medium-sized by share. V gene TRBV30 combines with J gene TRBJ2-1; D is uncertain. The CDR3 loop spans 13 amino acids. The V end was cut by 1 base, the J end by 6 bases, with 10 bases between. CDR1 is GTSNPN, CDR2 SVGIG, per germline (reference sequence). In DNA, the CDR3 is TGTGCCTGGAGTGACGAGATGCCCAATGAGCAGTTCTTC. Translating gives CAWSDEMPNEQFF.

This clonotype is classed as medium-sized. CDR3 amino acids: CASTQEYQETQYF. For the CDR3, the DNA is TGTGCCAGCACACAGGAGTACCAAGAGACCCAGTACTTC. The chain recombines TRBV7-6 with TRBJ2-5; D possibly corresponds to TRBD1 (5 bases). The CDR3 spans 13 residues. Trimming pared 7 bases from V and 0 bases from J, leaving 9 bases between. Germline-derived CDR1 and CDR2 are SGHVS and FNYEAQ. The complete variable domain, with remaining parts taken from reference TRBV7-6 and TRBJ2-5, reads GAGVSQSPRYKVTKRGQDVALRCDPISGHVSLYWYRQALGQGPEFLTYFNYEAQQDKSGLPNDRFSAERPEGSISTLTIQRTEQRDSAMYRCASTQEYQETQYFGPGTRLLVL.

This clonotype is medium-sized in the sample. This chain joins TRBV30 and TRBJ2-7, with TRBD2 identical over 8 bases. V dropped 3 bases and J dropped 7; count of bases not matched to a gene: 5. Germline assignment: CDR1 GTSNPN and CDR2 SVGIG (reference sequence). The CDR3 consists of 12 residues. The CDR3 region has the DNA TGTGCCTGGAGCCCCGGGGGGGATGAGCAGTACTTC. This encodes CAWSPGGDEQYF.

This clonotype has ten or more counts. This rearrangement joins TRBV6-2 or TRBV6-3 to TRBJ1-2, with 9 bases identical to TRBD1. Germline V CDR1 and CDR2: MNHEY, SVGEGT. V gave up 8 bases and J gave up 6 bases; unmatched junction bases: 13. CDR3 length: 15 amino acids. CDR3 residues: CASSTYWTGEDGYTF. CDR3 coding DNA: TGTGCCAGCTCTACTTACTGGACAGGGGAGGATGGCTACACCTTC.

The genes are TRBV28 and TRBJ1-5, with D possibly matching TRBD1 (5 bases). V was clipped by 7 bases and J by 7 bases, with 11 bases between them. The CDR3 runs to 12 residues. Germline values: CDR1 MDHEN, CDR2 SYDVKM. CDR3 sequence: CASTPGGQPQHF. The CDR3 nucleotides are TGTGCCAGCACCCCCGGGGGACAGCCCCAGCATTTT.

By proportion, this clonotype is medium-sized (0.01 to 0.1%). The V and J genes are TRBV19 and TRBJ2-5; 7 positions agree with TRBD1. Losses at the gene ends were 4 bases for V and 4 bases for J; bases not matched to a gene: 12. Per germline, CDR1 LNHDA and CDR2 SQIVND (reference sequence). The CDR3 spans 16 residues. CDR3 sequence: CASSKIGGAGGETQYF. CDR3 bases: TGTGCCAGTAGTAAAATAGGTGGGGCAGGGGGAGAGACCCAGTACTTC.

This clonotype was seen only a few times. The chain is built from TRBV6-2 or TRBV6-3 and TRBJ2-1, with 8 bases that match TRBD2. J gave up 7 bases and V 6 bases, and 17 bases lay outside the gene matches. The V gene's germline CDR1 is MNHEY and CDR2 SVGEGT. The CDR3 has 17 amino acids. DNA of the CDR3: TGTGCCAGCAGCTACCCTACGGGACTAGTATTATGGAATGAGCAGTTCTTC. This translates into CASSYPTGLVLWNEQFF.

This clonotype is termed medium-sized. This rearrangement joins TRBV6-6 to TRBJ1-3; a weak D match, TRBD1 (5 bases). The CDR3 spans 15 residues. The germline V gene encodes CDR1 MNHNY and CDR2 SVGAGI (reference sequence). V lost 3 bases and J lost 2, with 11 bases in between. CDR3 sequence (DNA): TGTGCCAGCAGTTATCAGGGTGCTACTGGAAACACCATATATTTT. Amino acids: CASSYQGATGNTIYF.

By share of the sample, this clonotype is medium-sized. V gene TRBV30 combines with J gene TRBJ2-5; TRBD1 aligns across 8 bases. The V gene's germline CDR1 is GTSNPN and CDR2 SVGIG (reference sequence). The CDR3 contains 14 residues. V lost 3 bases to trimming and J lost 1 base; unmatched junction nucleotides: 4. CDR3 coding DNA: TGTGCCTGGAGCGAAGGACAGGGCCAAGAGACCCAGTACTTC. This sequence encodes CAWSEGQGQETQYF. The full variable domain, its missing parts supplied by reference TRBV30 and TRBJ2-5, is SQTIHQWPATLVQPVGSPLSLECTVEGTSNPNLYWYRQAAGRGLQLLFYSVGIGQISSEVPQNLSASRPQDRQFILSSKKLLLSDSGFYLCAWSEGQGQETQYFGPGTRLLVL.

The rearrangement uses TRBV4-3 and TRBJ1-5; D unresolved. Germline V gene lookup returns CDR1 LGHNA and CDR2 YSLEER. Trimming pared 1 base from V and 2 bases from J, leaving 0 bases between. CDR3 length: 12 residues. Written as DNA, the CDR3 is TGCGCCAGCAGCCAAGGCAATCAGCCCCAGCATTTT. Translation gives CASSQGNQPQHF.

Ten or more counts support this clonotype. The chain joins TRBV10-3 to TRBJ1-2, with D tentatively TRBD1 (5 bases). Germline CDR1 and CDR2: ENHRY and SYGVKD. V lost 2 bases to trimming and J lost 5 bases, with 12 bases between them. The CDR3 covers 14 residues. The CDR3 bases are TGTGCCATCAGTGAGGAGGGACTTTTTTATGGCTACACCTTC. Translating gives CAISEEGLFYGYTF.

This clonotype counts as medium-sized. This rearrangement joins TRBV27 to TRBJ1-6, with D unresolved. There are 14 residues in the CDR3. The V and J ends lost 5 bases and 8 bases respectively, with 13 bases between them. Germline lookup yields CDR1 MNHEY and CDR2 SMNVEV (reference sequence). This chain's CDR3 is CASSTSGPHSPLHF. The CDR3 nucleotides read TGTGCCAGCAGTACATCCGGGCCCCATTCACCCCTCCACTTT.

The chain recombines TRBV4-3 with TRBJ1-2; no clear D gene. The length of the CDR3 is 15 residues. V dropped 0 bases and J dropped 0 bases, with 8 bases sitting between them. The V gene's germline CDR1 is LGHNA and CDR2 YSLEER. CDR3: CASSQDRNSNYGYTF. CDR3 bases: TGCGCCAGCAGCCAAGATCGGAACTCTAACTATGGCTACACCTTC.

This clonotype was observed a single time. The CDR3 nucleotides are TGTGCCTGGAGCGCCTTGGGGCTCAACATCGATGGCTACACCTTC. Amino acids: CAWSALGLNIDGYTF. The chain is built from TRBV30 and TRBJ1-2, with TRBD1 as a possible D gene (5 bases). V shed 3 bases and J shed 6 bases, with 20 bases lying between them. Germline lookup yields CDR1 GTSNPN and CDR2 SVGIG (reference sequence). The CDR3 extends over 15 amino acids.

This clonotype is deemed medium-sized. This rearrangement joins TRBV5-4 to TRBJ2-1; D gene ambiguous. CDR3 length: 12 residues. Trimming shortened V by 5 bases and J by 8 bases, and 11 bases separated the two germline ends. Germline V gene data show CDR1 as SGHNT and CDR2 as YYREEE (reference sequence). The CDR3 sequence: CASSGSSDEQFF. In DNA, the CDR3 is TGTGCCAGCAGTGGATCAAGTGATGAGCAGTTCTTC.